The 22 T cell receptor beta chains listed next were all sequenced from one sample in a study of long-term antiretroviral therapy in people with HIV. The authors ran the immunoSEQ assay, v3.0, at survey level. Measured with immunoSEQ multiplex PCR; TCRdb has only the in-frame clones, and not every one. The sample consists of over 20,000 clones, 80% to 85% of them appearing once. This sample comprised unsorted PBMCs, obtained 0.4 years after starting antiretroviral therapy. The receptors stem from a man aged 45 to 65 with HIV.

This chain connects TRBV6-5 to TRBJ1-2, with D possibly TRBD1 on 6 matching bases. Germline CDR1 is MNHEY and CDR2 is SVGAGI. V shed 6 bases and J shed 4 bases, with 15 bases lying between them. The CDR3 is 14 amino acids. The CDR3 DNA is TGTGCCAGCAGGCTACAGGGAGGTCCCTATGGCTACACCTTC. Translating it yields CASRLQGGPYGYTF.

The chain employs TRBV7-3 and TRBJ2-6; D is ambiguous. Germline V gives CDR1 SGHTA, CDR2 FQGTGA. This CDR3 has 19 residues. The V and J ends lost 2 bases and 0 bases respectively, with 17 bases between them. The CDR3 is CASSLSPRTVNSGANVLTF. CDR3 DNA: TGTGCCAGCAGCTTATCTCCCCGGACCGTTAACTCTGGGGCCAACGTCCTGACTTTC.

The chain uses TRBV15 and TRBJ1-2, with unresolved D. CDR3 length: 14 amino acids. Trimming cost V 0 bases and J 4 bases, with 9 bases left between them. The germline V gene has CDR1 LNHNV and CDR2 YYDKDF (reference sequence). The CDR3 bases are TGTGCCACCAGCAGAGAGTCGGGCTTCTATGGCTACACCTTC. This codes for CATSRESGFYGYTF.

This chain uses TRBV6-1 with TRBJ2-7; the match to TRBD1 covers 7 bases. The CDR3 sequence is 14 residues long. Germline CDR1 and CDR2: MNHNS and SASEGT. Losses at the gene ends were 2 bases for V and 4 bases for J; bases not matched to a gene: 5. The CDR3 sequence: CASSEYGTEYEQYF. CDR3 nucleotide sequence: TGTGCCAGCAGTGAATATGGGACAGAGTACGAGCAGTACTTC.

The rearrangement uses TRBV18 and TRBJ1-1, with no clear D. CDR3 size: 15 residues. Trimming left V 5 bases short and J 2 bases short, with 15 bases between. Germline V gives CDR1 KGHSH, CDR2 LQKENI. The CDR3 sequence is CASSSGGRGNTEAFF. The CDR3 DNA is TGTGCCAGCTCATCAGGAGGACGGGGTAACACTGAAGCTTTCTTT.

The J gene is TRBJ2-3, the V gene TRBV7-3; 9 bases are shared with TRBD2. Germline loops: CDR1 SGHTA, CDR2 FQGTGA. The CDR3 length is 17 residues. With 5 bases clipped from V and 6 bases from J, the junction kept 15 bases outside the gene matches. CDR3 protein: CASSQRPFSGGGDTQYF. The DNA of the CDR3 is TGTGCCAGCAGCCAACGGCCCTTTAGCGGGGGCGGGGATACGCAGTATTTT.

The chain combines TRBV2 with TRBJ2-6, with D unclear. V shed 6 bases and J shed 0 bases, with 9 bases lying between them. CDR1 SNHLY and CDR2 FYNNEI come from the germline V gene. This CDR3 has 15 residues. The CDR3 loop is CASRRYSSGANVLTF. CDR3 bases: TGTGCCAGCAGGAGATACAGCTCTGGGGCCAACGTCCTGACTTTC.

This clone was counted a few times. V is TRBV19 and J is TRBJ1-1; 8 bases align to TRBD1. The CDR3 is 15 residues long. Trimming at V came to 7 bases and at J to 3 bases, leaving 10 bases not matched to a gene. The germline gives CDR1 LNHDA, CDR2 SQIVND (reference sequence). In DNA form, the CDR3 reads TGTGCCAGTAACCTTGACAGGGGTTCTTACACTGAAGCTTTCTTT. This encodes CASNLDRGSYTEAFF.

CDR3 loop: CASSGDSPMGDPLHF. CDR3 nucleotide sequence: TGTGCCAGCAGTGGGGACAGTCCTATGGGAGATCCCCTCCACTTT. This chain uses TRBV2 with TRBJ1-6; 7 nucleotides match TRBD1. This CDR3 is 15 amino acids long. Germline V CDR1 and CDR2: SNHLY, FYNNEI. V shed 4 bases and J 13 bases; nucleotides not matched to a gene: 13.

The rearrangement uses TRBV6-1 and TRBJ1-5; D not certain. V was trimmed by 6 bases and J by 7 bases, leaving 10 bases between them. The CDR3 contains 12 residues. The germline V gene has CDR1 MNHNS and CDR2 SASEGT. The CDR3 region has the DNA TGTGCCAGCAGCATTTTACTGCAGCCCCAGCATTTT. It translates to CASSILLQPQHF.

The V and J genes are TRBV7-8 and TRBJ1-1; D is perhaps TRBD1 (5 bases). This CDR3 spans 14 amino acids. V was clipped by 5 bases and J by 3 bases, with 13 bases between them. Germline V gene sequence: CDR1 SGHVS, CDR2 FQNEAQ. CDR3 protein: CASSLLGVYTEAFF. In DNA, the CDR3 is TGTGCCAGCAGCCTTTTAGGGGTCTACACTGAAGCTTTCTTT.

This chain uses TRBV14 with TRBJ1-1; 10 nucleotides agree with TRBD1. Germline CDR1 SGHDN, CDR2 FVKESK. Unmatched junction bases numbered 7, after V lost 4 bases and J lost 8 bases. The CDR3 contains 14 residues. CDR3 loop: CASSRQGTGVEAFF. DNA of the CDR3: TGTGCCAGCAGCCGACAAGGGACAGGGGTGGAAGCTTTCTTT.

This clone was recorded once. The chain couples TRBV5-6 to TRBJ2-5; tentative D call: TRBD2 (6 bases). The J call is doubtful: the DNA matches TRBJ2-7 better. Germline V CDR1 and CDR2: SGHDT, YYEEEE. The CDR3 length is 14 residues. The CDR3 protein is CASSGNGGSYEQYF. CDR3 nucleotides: TGTGCCAGCAGCGGTAACGGGGGTTCCTACGAGCAGTACTTC.

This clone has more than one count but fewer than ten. In DNA, the CDR3 is TGTGCCAGCAGCCTTGATGAGGGGAAGGCAGGCTACACCTTC. Amino acids: CASSLDEGKAGYTF. The chain has TRBV28 and TRBJ1-2; tentatively, D is TRBD1 (5 bases). Germline V gene sequence: CDR1 MDHEN, CDR2 SYDVKM. Deletions cut 6 bases from V and 8 bases from J, with 19 bases between. The CDR3 contains 14 residues.

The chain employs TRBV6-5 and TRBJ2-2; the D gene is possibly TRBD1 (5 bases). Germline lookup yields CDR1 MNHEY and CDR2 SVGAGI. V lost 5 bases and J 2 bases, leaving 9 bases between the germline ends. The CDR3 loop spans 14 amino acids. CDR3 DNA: TGTGCCAGCAGTCCACAGGAAAACACCGGGGAGCTGTTTTTT. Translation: CASSPQENTGELFF.

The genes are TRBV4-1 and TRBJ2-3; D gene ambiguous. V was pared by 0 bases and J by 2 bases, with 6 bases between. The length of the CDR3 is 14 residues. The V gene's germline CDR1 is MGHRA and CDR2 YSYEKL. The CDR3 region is CASSQEGFTDTQYF. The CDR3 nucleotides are TGCGCCAGCAGCCAAGAAGGATTCACAGATACGCAGTATTTT.

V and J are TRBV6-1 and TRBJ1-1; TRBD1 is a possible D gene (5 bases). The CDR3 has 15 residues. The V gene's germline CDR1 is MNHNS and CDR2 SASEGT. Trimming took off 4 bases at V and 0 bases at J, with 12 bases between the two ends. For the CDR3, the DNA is TGTGCCAGCAGTGTCGAGGGGCGTTTGAACACTGAAGCTTTCTTT. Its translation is CASSVEGRLNTEAFF.

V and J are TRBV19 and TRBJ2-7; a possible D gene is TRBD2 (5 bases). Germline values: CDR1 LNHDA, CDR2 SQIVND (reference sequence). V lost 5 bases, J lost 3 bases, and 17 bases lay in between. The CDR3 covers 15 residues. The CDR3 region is CASSPPGPGFYEQYF. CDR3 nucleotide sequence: TGTGCCAGTAGTCCTCCGGGCCCGGGATTCTACGAGCAGTACTTC.

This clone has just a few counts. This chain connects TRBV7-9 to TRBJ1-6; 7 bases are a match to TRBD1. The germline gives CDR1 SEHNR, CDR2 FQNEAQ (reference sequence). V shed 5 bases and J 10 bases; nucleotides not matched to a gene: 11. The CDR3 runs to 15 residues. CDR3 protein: CASSGPGTARSPLHF. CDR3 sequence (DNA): TGTGCCAGCAGCGGGCCCGGGACAGCGAGATCACCCCTCCACTTT.

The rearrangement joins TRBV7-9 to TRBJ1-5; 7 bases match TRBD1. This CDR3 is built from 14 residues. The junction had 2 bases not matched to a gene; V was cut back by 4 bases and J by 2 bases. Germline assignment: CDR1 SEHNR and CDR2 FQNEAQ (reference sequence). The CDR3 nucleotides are TGTGCCAGCAGCTCTACAGGGGGCAATCAGCCCCAGCATTTT. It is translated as CASSSTGGNQPQHF.

In nucleotides, the CDR3 is TGTGCCAGCTCACCAGGGAACAATCAGCCCCAGCATTTT. Protein product: CASSPGNNQPQHF. V gene TRBV18 combines with J gene TRBJ1-5; D ambiguous. The CDR3 extends over 13 amino acids. Trimming left V 2 bases short and J 3 bases short, with 5 bases between. Looked up from germline, CDR1 is KGHSH and CDR2 is LQKENI.

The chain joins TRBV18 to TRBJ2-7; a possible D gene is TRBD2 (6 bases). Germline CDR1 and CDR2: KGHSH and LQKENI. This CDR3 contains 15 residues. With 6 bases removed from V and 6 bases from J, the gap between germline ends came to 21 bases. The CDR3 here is CASSPVRGADFEQYF. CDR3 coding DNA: TGTGCCAGCTCCCCGGTGCGGGGCGCGGATTTCGAGCAGTACTTC.